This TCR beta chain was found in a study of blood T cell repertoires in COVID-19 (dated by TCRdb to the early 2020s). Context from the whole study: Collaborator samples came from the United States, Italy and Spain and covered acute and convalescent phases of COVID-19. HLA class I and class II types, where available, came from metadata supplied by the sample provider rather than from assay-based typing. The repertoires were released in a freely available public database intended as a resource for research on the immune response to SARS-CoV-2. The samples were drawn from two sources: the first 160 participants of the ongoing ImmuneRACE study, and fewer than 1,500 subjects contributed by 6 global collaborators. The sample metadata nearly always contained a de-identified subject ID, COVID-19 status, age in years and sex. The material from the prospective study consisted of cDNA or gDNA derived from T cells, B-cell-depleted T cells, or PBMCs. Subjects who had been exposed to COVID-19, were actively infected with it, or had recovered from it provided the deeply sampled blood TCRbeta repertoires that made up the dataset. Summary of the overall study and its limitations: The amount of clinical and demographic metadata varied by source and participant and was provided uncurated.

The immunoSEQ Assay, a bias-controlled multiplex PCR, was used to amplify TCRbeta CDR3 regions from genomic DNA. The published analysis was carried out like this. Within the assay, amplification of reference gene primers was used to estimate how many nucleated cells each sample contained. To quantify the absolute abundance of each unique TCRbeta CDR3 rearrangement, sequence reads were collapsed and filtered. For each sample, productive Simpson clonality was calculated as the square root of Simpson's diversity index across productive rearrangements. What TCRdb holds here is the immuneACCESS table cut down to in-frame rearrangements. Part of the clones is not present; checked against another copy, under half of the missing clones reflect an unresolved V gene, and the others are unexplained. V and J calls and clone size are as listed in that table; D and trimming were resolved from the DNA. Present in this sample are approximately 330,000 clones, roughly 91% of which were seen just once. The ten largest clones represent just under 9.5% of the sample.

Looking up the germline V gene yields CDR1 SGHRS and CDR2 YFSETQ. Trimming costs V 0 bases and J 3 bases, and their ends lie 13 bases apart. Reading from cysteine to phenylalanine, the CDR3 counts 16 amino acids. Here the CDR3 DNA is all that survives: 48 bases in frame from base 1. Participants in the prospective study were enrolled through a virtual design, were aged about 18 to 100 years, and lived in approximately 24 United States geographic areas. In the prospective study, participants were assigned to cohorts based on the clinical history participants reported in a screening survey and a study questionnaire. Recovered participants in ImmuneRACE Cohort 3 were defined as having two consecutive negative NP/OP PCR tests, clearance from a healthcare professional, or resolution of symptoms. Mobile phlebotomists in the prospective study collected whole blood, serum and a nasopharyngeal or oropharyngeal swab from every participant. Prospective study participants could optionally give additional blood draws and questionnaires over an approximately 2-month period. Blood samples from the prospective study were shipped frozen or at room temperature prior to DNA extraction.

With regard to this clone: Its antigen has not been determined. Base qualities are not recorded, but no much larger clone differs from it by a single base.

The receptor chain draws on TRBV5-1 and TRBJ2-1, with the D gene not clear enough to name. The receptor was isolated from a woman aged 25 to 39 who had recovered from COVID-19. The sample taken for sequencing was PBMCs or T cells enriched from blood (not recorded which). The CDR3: CASSLVVRQGYNEQFF. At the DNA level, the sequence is TGCGCCAGCAGCTTGGTGGTTCGACAAGGCTACAATGAGCAGTTCTTC.